Listed here are 8 T cell receptor beta chains from one sample, sequenced in a study of post-analysis software for immune sequencing data. Presence of unique molecular identifiers characterized the TCR beta cDNA libraries. Each CDR3 protein gets one entry after TCRdb re-called the PCR reads with MiXCR. Among about 570,000 distinct CDR3 sequences listed, under 40% were seen once. No antigen is known for these receptors. Study observations and caveats: Relative to controls, patients had 5 or 6 TRBV segments at higher frequency, with TRBV5-6, TRBV5-1 and TRBV20-1 among these.

The sequenced sample was blood. All receptors derive from a girl aged 2-17 years with multiple sclerosis.

The CDR3 loop reads CASSGLNYGYTF. The DNA for the CDR3 is TGTGCCAGCAGTGGCCTTAACTATGGCTACACCTTC. J is TRBJ1-2 and V is TRBV28, with D unclear. Germline V gene sequence: CDR1 MDHEN, CDR2 SYDVKM. The CDR3 is 12 residues long. V lost 5 bases, J lost 1 base, and 5 bases lay in between.

As to this clonotype: This may be a read error: a much more frequent sequence differs by one nucleotide. V is TRBV4-2 and J is TRBJ2-7; D is unclear. This CDR3 is built from 15 residues. Germline CDR1 and CDR2: LGHNA and YNFKEQ. Between the trimmed V and J ends, which lost 4 bases and 0 bases, there was a span of 13 bases. The CDR3 spells CASSRDLTRSYEQYF. For the CDR3, the DNA is TGTGCCAGCAGCCGAGATCTTACACGCTCCTACGAGCAGTACTTC.

The rearrangement uses TRBV2 and TRBJ2-1, with TRBD2 as a possible D gene (7 bases). This CDR3 has 16 amino acids. The V end lost 4 bases, the J end lost 5 bases, and 18 bases lay between the germline ends. The germline gives CDR1 SNHLY, CDR2 FYNNEI. The DNA of the CDR3 is TGTGCCAGCAGTGGAGGGGGGGGGCGAGGGGACAATGAGCAGTTCTTC. Translated: CASSGGGGRGDNEQFF.

This clonotype was seen a handful of times. V gene TRBV5-6 combines with J gene TRBJ1-3; possible D gene TRBD1, 5 bases. The V gene lost 7 bases and the J gene lost 8 bases, with 19 bases spanning the gap. The germline V gene encodes CDR1 SGHDT and CDR2 YYEEEE. The CDR3 totals 14 residues. CDR3 loop: CASGRTPREDTIYF. CDR3 DNA: TGTGCCAGCGGCAGGACACCTCGGGAAGACACCATATATTTT.

This chain uses TRBV15 with TRBJ1-2; the D is unclear. The CDR3 runs 14 residues. Germline CDR1 and CDR2: LNHNV and YYDKDF (reference sequence). Trimming pared 1 base from V and 1 base from J, leaving 7 bases between. CDR3 region: CATSRGPINYGYTF. CDR3 coding DNA: TGTGCCACCAGCAGAGGGCCGATTAACTATGGCTACACCTTC.

This clonotype turned up a few times. The rearrangement links TRBV12-3 or TRBV12-4 to TRBJ1-5; D possibly corresponds to TRBD1 (6 bases). V lost 6 bases to trimming and J lost 0 bases, with 15 bases between them. The CDR3 loop spans 16 amino acids. The CDR3 DNA sequence: TGTGCCAGCAGGCAATTAACAGGGTATAGCAATCAGCCCCAGCATTTT. As protein: CASRQLTGYSNQPQHF.

The genes are TRBV9 and TRBJ2-7, with unresolved D. The germline CDR1 and CDR2 sequences are SGDLS and YYNGEE. This CDR3 has 13 amino acids. The V end was cut by 2 bases, the J end by 9 bases, with 15 bases between. This CDR3 is CASSVNRATVQYF. CDR3 sequence (DNA): TGTGCCAGCAGCGTCAATAGGGCCACTGTGCAGTACTTC.

This clonotype was counted between two and nine times. The rearrangement links TRBV20-1 to TRBJ2-1; no reliable D call. This CDR3 comprises 12 residues. Deletions cut 4 bases from V and 8 bases from J, with 12 bases between. Germline CDR1 and CDR2: DFQATT and SNEGSKA (reference sequence). CDR3 in amino acids: CSAIWVLDEQFF. CDR3 in DNA: TGCAGTGCTATTTGGGTCCTCGATGAGCAGTTCTTC.